This T cell receptor beta chain was recovered during a study of cytomegalovirus exposure and HLA in healthy donors. General study results and limits: The study flagged around 150 TCR beta chains as cytomegalovirus-associated.

Of note for this clone: The antigen remains unidentified.

The PCR ran on 60 Vbeta and 13 Jbeta primers. Produced via immunoSEQ multiplex PCR; TCRdb's table is partial and in-frame only. The specimen's table records around 65,000 clones. This CDR3 comprises 17 residues. The receptor's source is a man aged 30 to 45 in good health and CMV-seropositive. The chain combines TRBV12-2 with TRBJ2-3; TRBD2, the table's D call, lacks a check against the DNA. TRBV12-2 is noted as a pseudogene. The sample was PBMCs. The CDR3 nucleotides are TGTGCAAGTCGCTTACCGACTAGCGGGAGATATACAGATACGCAGTATTTT. Protein product: CASRLPTSGRYTDTQYF.